Following are 26 T cell receptor delta chains from one sample sequenced in a study of gamma-delta chains in newborns, infants, children. TCRdb re-called the reads using CATT. The sample has about 8,500 delta-chain clones, 3% to 4% seen once. The sequencing sample was made of blood. These TCRs come from a child who was a newborn, infant or young child, either healthy, febrile or measles-vaccinated (not recorded which).

This clone was seen a few times. A much more abundant neighbour one base away suggests this may be a read error. The J gene is TRDJ3, the V gene TRDV2; 11 bases are a match to TRDD3. The V gene's germline CDR1 is GEAIGNYY and CDR2 EKD. J was trimmed by 0 bases and V by 6 bases; bases with no gene match: 12. The CDR3 is made up of 20 amino acids. The CDR3 protein is CACNAAGGYPGSWDTRQMFF. The CDR3 nucleotides are TGTGCCTGTAACGCAGCTGGGGGATACCCCGGCTCCTGGGACACCCGACAGATGTTTTTC.

In this sample, this clone turned up a few times. This may arise from a read error, as a much more abundant clone is one base away. The sample carries other DNA sequences with the same CDR3. The V and J genes are TRDV2 and TRDJ2; D is possibly TRDD3 (5 bases). Trimming shortened V by 0 bases and J by 2 bases, and 9 bases separated the two germline ends. Germline lookup yields CDR1 GEAIGNYY and CDR2 EKD. This CDR3 is 15 amino acids long. The chain's CDR3 is CACDTGEALTAQLFF. For the CDR3, the DNA is TGTGCCTGTGACACCGGGGAAGCCTTGACAGCACAACTCTTCTTT.

This clone has a handful of counts. This chain uses TRDV2 with TRDJ1; the match to TRDD3 covers 13 bases. The CDR3 consists of 16 residues. From germline, CDR1 is GEAIGNYY and CDR2 EKD. V gave up 2 bases and J gave up 3 bases; unmatched junction bases: 5. CDR3 protein: CACDILGDTNADKLIF. The CDR3 DNA follows: TGTGCCTGTGACATACTGGGGGATACGAATGCCGATAAACTCATCTTT.

This clone is medium-sized (0.01 to 0.1%) within its sample. This chain connects TRDV2 to TRDJ3; 13 nucleotides line up with TRDD3. The CDR3 loop spans 22 amino acids. Germline V CDR1 and CDR2: GEAIGNYY, EKD. Unmatched junction bases numbered 10, after V lost 0 bases and J lost 0 bases. In DNA form, the CDR3 reads TGTGCCTGTGACACCGTACTGGGGGATACGCCAACGAGCTCCTGGGACACCCGACAGATGTTTTTC. Translation gives CACDTVLGDTPTSSWDTRQMFF.

This clone has just a few counts. The gene calls are TRDV1 and TRDJ1; a possible D gene is TRDD3 (6 bases). Germline V gene lookup returns CDR1 TSWWSYY and CDR2 QGS. V lost 4 bases, J lost 0 bases, and 24 bases lay in between. The CDR3 loop spans 19 amino acids. CDR3: CALGAQSHYRYAYTDKLIF. CDR3 nucleotides: TGTGCTCTTGGGGCACAATCCCACTACAGATACGCGTACACCGATAAACTCATCTTT.

Turning to this clone: An end of the junction differs from the germline gene, which may be a read error. The chain couples TRDV2 to TRDJ3, with 11 bases lining up with TRDD3. Germline V gene lookup returns CDR1 GEAIGNYY and CDR2 EKD. This CDR3 has 20 residues. CDR3 in amino acids: CACDPTTGGYSSWGTRQMFF. The CDR3 nucleotides are TGTGCCTGTGACCCGACTACTGGGGGATATAGCTCCTGGGGCACCCGACAGATGTTTTTC.

A few counts support this clone. This sequence may be a read error, since a much larger clone differs from it by one base. Other DNA variants within this sample encode the same CDR3. The gene calls are TRDV2 and TRDJ3, with a possible D match to TRDD3 (5 bases). Germline V CDR1 and CDR2: GEAIGNYY, EKD. V was trimmed by 7 bases and J by 0 bases, leaving 18 bases between them. The CDR3 sequence is 18 residues long. This CDR3 is CACDSIRRSSWDTRQMFF. The CDR3 DNA reads TGTGCCTGCGACTCCATACGGCGAAGCTCCTGGGACACCCGACAGATGTTTTTC.

This clone appeared a few times. TCRdb's listed protein matches a much larger clone and diverges from this DNA's translation at residues 5 and 16, likely through a read error; the protein shown comes from the DNA. V is TRDV2 and J is TRDJ3; the match to TRDD3 covers 12 bases. The CDR3 length is 18 residues. Germline CDR1 GEAIGNYY, CDR2 EKD. CDR3 residues: CACDSVLGDTWDTRQTFF. The CDR3 nucleotides read TGTGCCTGTGACTCCGTACTGGGGGATACCTGGGACACCCGACAGACGTTTTTC.

This clone showed up just a few times. The chain carries TRDV3 and TRDJ1; the match to TRDD3 covers 13 bases. The germline gives CDR1 TVYSNPD, CDR2 GDNSRS (reference sequence). Losses at the gene ends were 0 bases for V and 0 bases for J; bases not matched to a gene: 16. This CDR3 contains 20 residues. Written as DNA, the CDR3 is TGTGCCTTTAGCGTCGGTACTGGGGGATACGGAATGACGTACACCGATAAACTCATCTTT. Its translation is CAFSVGTGGYGMTYTDKLIF.

Remarks on this clone: A much larger clone is a single base away; this may be a read error. The rearrangement links TRDV2 to TRDJ1; D not resolved. The CDR3 sequence is 13 residues long. In germline, CDR1 is GEAIGNYY, CDR2 EKD. CDR3: CACDRIYTDKPIF. The CDR3 DNA sequence: TGTGCCTGTGACAGGATCTACACCGATAAACCCATCTTT.

Comments on this clone: A much larger clone is a single base away; this may be a read error. Other nucleotide sequences in the sample specify the same CDR3. The CDR3 here is CACDSTGGSSSWDTRQMFF. The CDR3 bases are TGTGCCTGTGACAGTACCGGGGGATCAAGCTCCTGGGACACCCGACAGATGTTTTTC. The chain joins TRDV2 to TRDJ3; TRDD3 matches 7 bases. CDR3 length: 19 amino acids. Germline loops: CDR1 GEAIGNYY, CDR2 EKD. J was trimmed by 0 bases and V by 2 bases; bases with no gene match: 9.

The V gene went uncalled, while the J gene is TRDJ3; the table's D gene call, TRDD3, was not cross checked with the DNA. The CDR3 loop spans 21 amino acids. CDR3 region: CACDTGMGDTLSSWDTRQMFF. The CDR3 nucleotides are TGTGCCTGTGACACGGGAATGGGGGATACGCTCAGCTCCTGGGACACACGACAGATGTTTTTC.

This clone appeared a single time. J is TRDJ3 and V is TRDV2, with TRDD3 identical over 7 bases. The J gene was missing in TCRdb and was found by matching the end of the DNA to germline. The J segment lost 0 bases and the V segment lost 3 bases, leaving 13 bases of the junction unmatched. Per germline, CDR1 GEAIGNYY and CDR2 EKD. The CDR3 loop spans 20 amino acids. As DNA, the CDR3 is TGTGCCTGTGACGCCGTTCTGGGGGTTCTGAGCTCCTGGGACACCCGACAGATGTTTTTC. Translation gives CACDAVLGVLSSWDTRQMFF.

In its sample, this clone is medium-sized. V is TRDV2 and J is TRDJ3; 12 bases map to TRDD3. CDR1 GEAIGNYY and CDR2 EKD come from the germline V gene. This CDR3 spans 20 amino acids. J gave up 0 bases and V 3 bases, and 8 bases lay outside the gene matches. DNA for the CDR3: TGTGCCTGTGACCCGCTGGGGGATACGAAACCCTCCTGGGACACCCGACAGATGTTTTTC. It encodes CACDPLGDTKPSWDTRQMFF.

A note on this clone: Given a much more abundant clone one base away, this may be a read error. This same CDR3 is encoded by further DNA sequences in the sample. V usage is TRDV2 and J usage is TRDJ1, with TRDD3 identical over 9 bases. Per germline, CDR1 GEAIGNYY and CDR2 EKD. The CDR3 is 14 amino acids. The DNA of the CDR3 is TGTGCCTGTGACCAACTGGGGGACACCGACAAACTCATCTTT. Translated, it gives CACDQLGDTDKLIF.

This clone was found a few times. TCRdb lists a protein that is different at residue 8 from the translated DNA; the protein given here uses the DNA translation. The chain joins TRDV2 to TRDJ1, with D possibly being TRDD3 (5 bases). Trimming removed 0 bases from V and 0 bases from J, with 13 bases in between. Germline V gene lookup returns CDR1 GEAIGNYY and CDR2 EKD. The CDR3 totals 16 residues. The CDR3 bases are TGTGCCTGTGACACCCTACTGGTGGAGTACACCGATAAACTCATCTTT. Its protein is CACDTLLVEYTDKLIF.

This clone rates as medium-sized. The V call is TRDV2, the J call TRDJ3, with 9 bases fitting TRDD3. The CDR3 length is 19 residues. Germline V gene data show CDR1 as GEAIGNYY and CDR2 as EKD. V was clipped by 3 bases and J by 0 bases; unmatched bases: 8. CDR3 region: CACDGTGGPSSWDTRQMFF. For the CDR3, the DNA is TGTGCCTGTGACGGAACTGGGGGACCTAGCTCCTGGGACACCCGACAGATGTTTTTC.

By sample share, this clone is medium-sized. A far larger clone is off by one base, so a read error is likely. Different DNA sequences within this sample yield the same CDR3. This chain links TRDV2 with TRDJ3, with 10 nucleotides matching TRDD3. Germline CDR1 GEAIGNYY, CDR2 EKD. The CDR3 runs 18 residues. V lost 1 base, J lost 0 bases, and 2 bases stayed unmatched. As DNA, the CDR3 is TGTGCCTGTGACACGGCTGGGGGATACTCCTGGGACACCCGACAGATGTTTTTC. It is translated as CACDTAGGYSWDTRQMFF.

This clone was counted only a few times. The chain has TRDV2 and TRDJ3; 7 bases fit TRDD3. The CDR3 sequence is 21 residues long. The germline V gene encodes CDR1 GEAIGNYY and CDR2 EKD. Trimming at V came to 3 bases and at J to 0 bases, leaving 16 bases not matched to a gene. This chain's CDR3 is CACDAAEGTGALSWDTRQMFF. DNA for the CDR3: TGTGCCTGTGACGCCGCCGAGGGTACTGGGGCCCTCTCCTGGGACACCCGACAGATGTTTTTC.

By proportion, this clone is medium-sized. Other DNA sequences in the sample encode the same CDR3. The V and J genes are TRDV2 and TRDJ2; TRDD3 aligns across 7 bases. The V and J ends lost 2 bases and 4 bases, in that order; junction bases with no gene match: 0. Looked up from germline, CDR1 is GEAIGNYY and CDR2 is EKD. The CDR3 runs 13 residues. The CDR3 is CACDMGETAQLFF. In DNA form, the CDR3 reads TGTGCCTGTGACATGGGGGAGACAGCACAACTCTTCTTT.

Concerning this clone: A much larger clone is a single base away; this may be a read error. This specimen includes other DNA sequences encoding the same CDR3. The rearrangement links TRDV2 to TRDJ2; 9 bases line up with TRDD3. The CDR3 is 17 residues long. CDR1 is GEAIGNYY and CDR2 is EKD in the germline V gene. CDR3 coding DNA: TGTGCCTGTGACCCGGTACTGGGGGAAGCTTTGACGGCACAACTCTTCTTT. Protein: CACDPVLGEALTAQLFF.

This clone was picked up many times. The chain combines TRDV2 with TRDJ3; 7 bases are a match to TRDD3. Trimming cost V 2 bases and J 0 bases; bases outside gene matches: 6. Germline assignment: CDR1 GEAIGNYY and CDR2 EKD. This CDR3 has 18 residues. CDR3 residues: CACDILGTRSWDTRQMFF. CDR3 nucleotide sequence: TGTGCCTGTGACATACTGGGGACCCGCTCCTGGGACACCCGACAGATGTTTTTC.

For this clone: This specimen includes other DNA sequences encoding the same CDR3. The chain carries TRDV2 and TRDJ3, with TRDD3 matching over 11 bases. The trim removed 1 base at V and 0 bases at J, leaving 4 bases unmatched. Per the germline V gene, CDR1 is GEAIGNYY and CDR2 is EKD. The CDR3 is made up of 19 amino acids. CDR3 amino acids: CACDTLGDTSSWDTRQMFF. CDR3 in DNA: TGTGCCTGTGACACGTTGGGGGATACGAGCTCCTGGGACACCCGACAGATGTTTTTC.

The table lists this clone with a few counts. The mismatch at residue 10 between this DNA's translation and the TCRdb protein of a much larger clone likely reflects a read error; the protein shown is translated from the DNA. The chain employs TRDV2 and TRDJ1; 8 positions match TRDD3. The CDR3 runs 14 residues. Germline assignment: CDR1 GEAIGNYY and CDR2 EKD. With V trimmed by 3 bases and J by 7 bases, 9 bases remained unmatched. CDR3 in DNA: TGTGCCTGTGACCCCCTACTGGGGGCCGGTAAACTCATCTTT. Translating it yields CACDPLLGAGKLIF.

The chain employs TRDV2 and TRDJ3; weak D call: TRDD3 (6 bases). Trimming shortened V by 1 base and J by 0 bases, and 15 bases separated the two germline ends. Germline V CDR1 and CDR2: GEAIGNYY, EKD. CDR3 length: 19 amino acids. CDR3 amino acids: CACDTIGGESSWDTRQMFF. The DNA of the CDR3 is TGTGCCTGTGACACGATCGGGGGAGAGAGCTCCTGGGACACCCGACAGATGTTTTTC.

J is TRDJ3 and V is TRDV2; 12 bases are shared with TRDD3. TCRdb lists no J gene, so it was determined here by aligning the DNA to germline. The CDR3 extends over 23 amino acids. Germline V gene lookup returns CDR1 GEAIGNYY and CDR2 EKD. The V gene end was trimmed by 0 bases and the J gene end by 0 bases; junction bases not matched to a gene: 14. The CDR3 here is CACDTAGTGGYSPSSWDTRQMFF. The CDR3 DNA reads as TGTGCCTGTGACACCGCGGGTACTGGGGGATACTCTCCCAGCTCCTGGGACACCCGACAGATGTTTTTC.